This T cell receptor (beta chain) was found in a study of cytomegalovirus exposure and HLA in healthy donors. The wider study: When 350 to 500 donors were genotyped, roughly 82% of them were found to fall in the Caucasian-associated ancestry cluster.

13 Jbeta primers and 60 Vbeta primers were used for the PCR. Per the authors' pipeline: The count from a later analysis was tens of millions of unique TCR beta chains, some 12 million of them shared. Assay used: immunoSEQ multiplex PCR; TCRdb lists only in-frame clones, some missing. V, J and clone size derive from that table, while D and trimming were established from the DNA sequence. This sample's table reports around 130,000 clones. As to this clone: Its specificity is unknown.

CDR1 is SGHRS and CDR2 is YFSETQ in the germline V gene. The CDR3 has 14 residues. Deletions cut 3 bases from V and 1 base from J, with 7 bases between. Points from the study as a whole: TRBV6-2, TRBV6-3 and some other V segments were excluded as indistinguishable. A few chains tied to CMV proved CMV antigen-specific in vitro.

This TCR derives from an older woman in good health and CMV-seronegative. The chain employs TRBV5-1 and TRBJ1-4; D unclear. Material: PBMCs. CDR3 loop: CASSSGRTNEKLFF. As DNA, the CDR3 is TGCGCCAGCAGCTCAGGCAGAACTAATGAAAAACTGTTTTTT.